The sequence of this T cell receptor (beta chain) was determined in a study of identical twins. TCRdb reprocessed the 5' RACE reads with MiXCR, giving one entry per CDR3 protein. The profile shows some 210,000 distinct CDR3 sequences, approximately 15% of them singletons. Germline loops: CDR1 SGDLS, CDR2 YYNGEE. This CDR3 spans 14 amino acids. Note on this clonotype: One junction end does not reproduce the germline sequence, and a read error may be involved.

This same sample was also taken into another study, of T cells expressing NK-cell markers.

This clonotype originated in a woman under 30 in good health. This rearrangement joins TRBV9 to TRBJ2-7, with D perhaps matching TRBD2 (5 bases). The sequencing sample was made of CD8+ T cells sorted from blood. In DNA form, the CDR3 reads TGTGCCTGCAGCGTAGGGAGTCCCACCTTCGAGCAGTACTTC. It is translated as CACSVGSPTFEQYF.